What follows are 18 T cell receptor beta chains derived from one specimen sequenced in a study of T cells expressing NK-cell markers. For each CDR3 protein, TCRdb gives one entry from its re-call of the 5' RACE reads, without DNA. Recorded here are around 380,000 distinct CDR3 sequences; the top ten clones represent around a tenth. Material: blood T cells: a sorted CD56 or NKG2C T cell subset, CD4+ or CD8+ T cells, or bulk PBMC T cells (not recorded which). The receptor set was obtained from a woman aged 45-65 years in good health.

This chain links TRBV29-1 with TRBJ2-1; TCRdb's assignment of TRBD2 cannot be checked, as there is no DNA. Germline V gene lookup returns CDR1 SQVTM and CDR2 ANQGSEA. The CDR3 has 15 amino acids. CDR3 residues: CSVRLYQEVYNEQFF.

This sequence joins TRBV20-1 and TRBJ1-1; TCRdb outputs TRBD1, but without DNA this stays unchecked. This CDR3 has 14 residues. CDR1 and CDR2 from the germline V gene are DFQATT and SNEGSKA (reference sequence). This CDR3 reads CSAMVRGMNTEAFF.

V gene TRBV29-1 combines with J gene TRBJ1-2; there is no DNA to check the TCRdb D call of TRBD1. The CDR3 has 13 residues. Germline V lookup: CDR1 SQVTM, CDR2 ANQGSEA. CDR3 amino acids: CSVQDRGPYGYTF. The complete variable domain, with remaining parts taken from reference TRBV29-1 and TRBJ1-2, reads SAVISQKPSRDICQRGTSLTIQCQVDSQVTMMFWYRQQPGQSLTLIATANQGSEATYESGFVIDKFPISRPNLTFSTLTVSNMSPEDSSIYLCSVQDRGPYGYTFGSGTRLTVV.

The chain uses TRBV20-1 and TRBJ2-1; TCRdb proposes TRBD2, but this gene call is untestable without DNA. The germline CDR1 and CDR2 sequences are DFQATT and SNEGSKA (reference sequence). The CDR3 is made up of 16 amino acids. CDR3 in amino acids: CSARDVWTSGTNEQFF.

The chain joins TRBV16 to TRBJ2-4; TCRdb indicates TRBD2, and absent DNA this call remains unverified. The CDR3 is 14 amino acids. Germline V gene lookup returns CDR1 KGHSY and CDR2 FQNENV. CDR3 region: CASSRAWGEDIQYF.

The chain combines TRBV7-8 with TRBJ2-3; TCRdb's assignment of TRBD2 cannot be checked, as there is no DNA. The CDR3 spans 15 residues. Germline V gene lookup returns CDR1 SGHVS and CDR2 FQNEAQ. The chain's CDR3 is CASSDRGGATDTQYF.

This chain connects TRBV7-3 to TRBJ2-6; TCRdb names TRBD1, which stays unverified in the absence of DNA. The CDR3 loop spans 17 amino acids. Germline CDR1 SGHTA, CDR2 FQGTGA. CDR3 loop: CASSANRGGGGANVLTF.

The chain has TRBV12-3 or TRBV12-4 and TRBJ1-2. This CDR3 has 16 amino acids. CDR3 amino acids: CASSLATGQPGGGYTF.

J is TRBJ1-4 and V is TRBV20-1; TCRdb reports TRBD1, a call that lacks DNA to check it against. From germline, CDR1 is DFQATT and CDR2 SNEGSKA (reference sequence). The CDR3 is 14 residues long. The CDR3 protein is CSAIGGGDQEKLFF.

V gene TRBV20-1 combines with J gene TRBJ1-4; with no DNA, the TCRdb D assignment of TRBD1 cannot be verified. CDR1 DFQATT and CDR2 SNEGSKA come from the germline V gene (reference sequence). The CDR3 is made up of 15 amino acids. The CDR3 is CSAADRGRVNEKLFF.

The chain uses TRBV5-1 and TRBJ1-5; TCRdb proposes TRBD1, but this gene call is untestable without DNA. There are 15 residues in the CDR3. Germline CDR1 SGHRS, CDR2 YFSETQ. This chain's CDR3 is CASSPTGDGNQPQHF.

CDR3 loop: CASLKSLAGEQYF. The chain employs TRBV12-3 or TRBV12-4 and TRBJ2-7; no DNA is available, so the TRBD2 call from TCRdb remains unchecked. The CDR3 contains 13 residues.

This sequence joins TRBV11-2 and TRBJ2-5; TCRdb indicates TRBD1, and absent DNA this call remains unverified. This CDR3 spans 16 amino acids. From germline, CDR1 is SGHAT and CDR2 FQNNGV. CDR3 protein: CASSLVGGSAIWTQYF. The complete variable domain, with remaining parts taken from reference TRBV11-2 and TRBJ2-5, reads EAGVAQSPRYKIIEKRQSVAFWCNPISGHATLYWYQQILGQGPKLLIQFQNNGVVDDSQLPKDRFSAERLKGVDSTLKIQPAKLEDSAVYLCASSLVGGSAIWTQYFGPGTRLLVL.

The chain has TRBV29-1 and TRBJ2-1; checking the TCRdb D call of TRBD1 is not possible without DNA. Germline V gives CDR1 SQVTM, CDR2 ANQGSEA. The CDR3 totals 12 residues. CDR3 sequence: CSVGKLGGEQFF.

This chain joins TRBV6-1 and TRBJ2-1; TCRdb's D call of TRBD2 is untestable without DNA. Looked up from germline, CDR1 is MNHNS and CDR2 is SASEGT. This CDR3 has 15 residues. The CDR3 here is CASSRSGTRANEQFF.

The chain uses TRBV5-6 and TRBJ1-6; the TRBD1 assignment by TCRdb is unverifiable without DNA. The CDR3 sequence is 16 residues long. Germline V CDR1 and CDR2: SGHDT, YYEEEE. The CDR3 spells CASSFPTGPTFSPLHF.

The gene calls are TRBV20-1 and TRBJ2-3. The CDR3 sequence is 13 residues long. CDR1 is DFQATT and CDR2 is SNEGSKA in the germline V gene (reference sequence). The CDR3 region is CSVRGERTDTQYF.

The chain recombines TRBV5-1 with TRBJ1-6. Per germline, CDR1 SGHRS and CDR2 YFSETQ. CDR3 length: 18 residues. CDR3 sequence reads: CASSLIPGLTRLDSPLHF. The complete variable domain, with remaining parts taken from reference TRBV5-1 and TRBJ1-6, reads KAGVTQTPRYLIKTRGQQVTLSCSPISGHRSVSWYQQTPGQGLQFLFEYFSETQRNKGNFPGRFSGRQFSNSRSEMNVSTLELGDSALYLCASSLIPGLTRLDSPLHFGNGTRLTVT.